The 2 T cell receptor beta chains listed next were all sequenced from one sample in a study of blood T cell repertoires in COVID-19. The assay was immunoSEQ multiplex PCR, and TCRdb's table has in-frame clones only and misses some. In the table there are tens of thousands of clones, approximately 90% of which are singletons. The sequenced sample was peripheral blood. These receptors came from a man aged 50 to 60 with acute or convalescent COVID-19.

This clone was seen a few times. V gene TRBV7-9 combines with J gene TRBJ2-7; TRBD2 matches 8 bases. In germline, CDR1 is SEHNR, CDR2 FQNEAQ (reference sequence). Losses at the gene ends were 0 bases for V and 1 base for J; bases not matched to a gene: 8. This CDR3 contains 17 residues. CDR3 DNA sequence: TGTGCCAGCAGCTTAGCGAGCGGTAGCGGGGTTTCCTACGAGCAGTACTTC. It specifies CASSLASGSGVSYEQYF.

J is TRBJ1-1 and V is TRBV10-3; a weak D match, TRBD1 (6 bases). The CDR3 consists of 14 residues. V gave up 2 bases and J gave up 6 bases, with 13 bases separating them. Germline CDR1 is ENHRY and CDR2 is SYGVKD. The CDR3 DNA sequence: TGTGCCATCAGTGAGGCGAACAGGGTTCCTGAAGCTTTCTTT. Amino acids: CAISEANRVPEAFF.